The rows below give T cell receptor beta chains drawn from one sample of a study of shared clonotypes between healthy human individuals. Sequenced by immunoSEQ multiplex PCR; TCRdb stores in-frame clones only, minus some. The sample lists just over 2,000,000 clones; roughly 95% were seen once. The sample comprised naive CD8+ T cells sorted from blood. The receptors stem from a young man in good health. Each CDR3 is given with its conserved first and last residue. The D gene is left open where the match is weak. Size values are once, few and many counts, or a class for expanded clones, and some rows have none.

V gene,clone size,D gene,J gene,CDR3 DNA,CDR3 protein
TRBV13,.,TRBD2,TRBJ2-7,TGTGCCAGCAGCACCGGACTAGCGGGAGTCCGCGAGCAGTACTTC,CASSTGLAGVREQYF
TRBV5-1,.,.,TRBJ2-7,TGCGCCAGCAGCTTGGCCGAGCGGACCTACGAGCAGTACTTC,CASSLAERTYEQYF
TRBV30,.,TRBD2,TRBJ2-3,TGTGCCTGGAGACTAGCGGGAGGGCCAGATACGCAGTATTTT,CAWRLAGGPDTQYF
TRBV25-1,.,.,TRBJ2-1,TGTGCCAGCAGCAGGGCTGGGCCCTACAATGAGCAGTTCTTC,CASSRAGPYNEQFF
TRBV4-1,.,TRBD2,TRBJ2-7,TGCGCCAGCAGCCTAGGGACTAGCGCCTCCTACGAGCAGTACTTC,CASSLGTSASYEQYF
TRBV11-2,.,TRBD1,TRBJ2-7,TGTGCCAGCAGGTTGGGGCAGGGGGCCTACGAGCAGTACTTC,CASRLGQGAYEQYF
TRBV28,.,.,TRBJ1-5,TGTGCCAGCAGTATAGGGCAGCCCCAGCATTTT,CASSIGQPQHF
TRBV7-9,.,TRBD2,TRBJ2-3,TGTGCCAGCAGCACTACGACGCGGGGGGGCCGTGCAGATACGCAGTATTTT,CASSTTTRGGRADTQYF
TRBV6-1,.,TRBD1,TRBJ1-1,TGTGCCAGCAGTGACGTCGGGACAGGCTGGACTGAAGCTTTCTTT,CASSDVGTGWTEAFF
TRBV28,.,.,TRBJ2-7,TGTGCCAGCAGCCGACTACAGAACTACGAGCAGTACTTC,CASSRLQNYEQYF
TRBV7-9,.,TRBD2,TRBJ2-1,TGTGCCAGCAGCTTAAGGGACTACGGTGAGCAGTTCTTC,CASSLRDYGEQFF
TRBV6-6,.,.,TRBJ2-7,TGTGCCAGCAGTTACGTCGGTCCAGACTACGAGCAGTACTTC,CASSYVGPDYEQYF
TRBV13,.,TRBD1,TRBJ2-7,TGTGCCAGCAGCAATACAGGGGGCTACGAGCAGTACTTC,CASSNTGGYEQYF
TRBV25-1,.,.,TRBJ2-2,TGTGCCAGCTCCGTGAACACCGGGGAGCTGTTTTTT,CASSVNTGELFF
TRBV9,.,.,TRBJ2-5,TGTGCCAGCAGTCCAGAGACAGGCAGGGAGACCCAGTACTTC,CASSPETGRETQYF
TRBV10-3,.,TRBD1,TRBJ2-7,TGTGCCATCACCGGGACAGGGGGACTGGGAGAGCAGTACTTC,CAITGTGGLGEQYF
TRBV27,.,.,TRBJ1-1,TGTGCCAGCAGTTTACTAGGTGCGGACACTGAAGCTTTCTTT,CASSLLGADTEAFF
TRBV5-6,.,TRBD1,TRBJ2-7,TGTGCCAGCAGCTCAGGGACAGGGCCTAACTACGAGCAGTACTTC,CASSSGTGPNYEQYF
TRBV2,.,.,TRBJ1-5,TGTGCCAGCAGTCTTTTGGGGAACGGCAATCAGCCCCAGCATTTT,CASSLLGNGNQPQHF
TRBV4-1,.,.,TRBJ2-5,TGCGCCAGCAGCCAAGATCCAGGGATCGGGGAGACCCAGTACTTC,CASSQDPGIGETQYF
TRBV15,.,.,TRBJ2-7,TGTGCCACCAGCAGAGATGGAGGAATCGGCGAGCAGTACTTC,CATSRDGGIGEQYF
TRBV28,.,TRBD1,TRBJ1-1,TGTGCCAGCAACCCCGGGACAGGGTGGCGGGCTTTCTTT,CASNPGTGWRAFF
TRBV9,once,.,TRBJ1-2,TGTGCCAGCAGCGTAGGTGGGGGGGACTATGGCTACACCTTC,CASSVGGGDYGYTF
TRBV29-1,.,.,TRBJ1-1,TGCAGCCTAGAGGGGAACACTGAAGCTTTCTTT,CSLEGNTEAFF
TRBV5-4,.,.,TRBJ2-5,TGTGCCAGCAGCTCCCCTGGGCTCGAAATAGGGACCCAGTACTTC,CASSSPGLEIGTQYF
TRBV27,.,TRBD1,TRBJ2-7,TGTGCCAGCAGACCGACAGGGGGTCTGAACGAGCAGTACTTC,CASRPTGGLNEQYF
TRBV5-1,.,.,TRBJ2-3,TGCGCCAGCAGCAGAATAAGCACAGATACGCAGTATTTT,CASSRISTDTQYF
TRBV9,.,.,TRBJ2-7,TGTGCCAGCAGCGTAGGGCTTAGCTCCTACGAGCAGTACTTC,CASSVGLSSYEQYF
TRBV13,.,TRBD2,TRBJ2-1,TGTGCCAGCAGCTTAGGATCAAGCGGGGTCCGGCATGAGCAGTTCTTC,CASSLGSSGVRHEQFF
TRBV4-1,.,.,TRBJ2-3,TGCGCCAGCCAAAGGACGGGTAGCACAGATACGCAGTATTTT,CASQRTGSTDTQYF
TRBV27,.,TRBD1,TRBJ2-7,TGTGCCAGCAGTTTCTTAGGGGGACAGGGGGACGAGCAGTACTTC,CASSFLGGQGDEQYF
TRBV7-9,.,.,TRBJ2-7,TGTGCCAGCAGCTTAGTCTCAGGGAGCCACGAGCAGTACTTC,CASSLVSGSHEQYF
TRBV6-5,.,.,TRBJ2-1,TGTGCCAGCAGTTACGGGGCAGCTTACAATGAGCAGTTCTTC,CASSYGAAYNEQFF
TRBV11-2,.,.,TRBJ2-7,TGTGCCAGCAGCTTTGGTCCTAGCGTATACGAGCAGTACTTC,CASSFGPSVYEQYF
TRBV7-7,.,.,TRBJ2-3,TGTGCTAGCAGCCCGGACAGTTTTAACACAGATACGCAGTATTTT,CASSPDSFNTDTQYF
TRBV11-2,once,.,TRBJ2-7,TGTGCCAGCACCGACCGTCCTTACGAGCAGTACTTC,CASTDRPYEQYF
TRBV5-1,.,TRBD1,TRBJ1-1,TGCGCCAGCAAAACCGGGACAGAGAACACTGAAGCTTTCTTT,CASKTGTENTEAFF
TRBV30,.,TRBD1,TRBJ2-7,TGTGCCTGGAGTGTAGGGACAGGGTTCGGCTACGAGCAGTACTTC,CAWSVGTGFGYEQYF
TRBV7-6,few,.,TRBJ2-7,TGTGCCAGCAGCCCCCCGTCGGGACTCAACTCCTACGAGCAGTACTTC,CASSPPSGLNSYEQYF
TRBV7-6,.,.,TRBJ2-2,TGTGCCAGCAGAGACGGGGCCGGGGAGCTGTTTTTT,CASRDGAGELFF
TRBV7-9,.,.,TRBJ2-5,TGTGCCAGCGGAGGCGGCGAGTACCAAGAGACCCAGTACTTC,CASGGGEYQETQYF
TRBV30,.,.,TRBJ1-1,TGTGCCTGGAGTGTCGTGGTCGGGAACACTGAAGCTTTCTTT,CAWSVVVGNTEAFF
TRBV7-9,.,.,TRBJ2-7,TGTGCCAGCAGCTTAGACCCTCGCGAGCAGTACTTC,CASSLDPREQYF
TRBV19,.,.,TRBJ1-1,TGTGCCAGTAGTCCCCGGGGAGACACTGAAGCTTTCTTT,CASSPRGDTEAFF
TRBV2,.,TRBD1,TRBJ1-1,TGTGCCAGCAGTCACCCTCGGGGACAGGGTAACACTGAAGCTTTCTTT,CASSHPRGQGNTEAFF
TRBV2,.,.,TRBJ2-3,TGTGCCAGCAGTGAAGAGAGCGCAGATACGCAGTATTTT,CASSEESADTQYF
TRBV29-1,.,.,TRBJ2-7,TGCAGCGTTGGAGGGGGAGTTGCGTACGAGCAGTACTTC,CSVGGGVAYEQYF
TRBV6-6,.,.,TRBJ2-3,TGTGCCAGCAGTTACCCCACGGGCGCTCTTCCAGATACGCAGTATTTT,CASSYPTGALPDTQYF
TRBV6-1,.,TRBD2,TRBJ2-1,TGTGCCAGCAGTCCCGGGACTAGATCCTACAATGAGCAGTTCTTC,CASSPGTRSYNEQFF
TRBV12-2,.,.,TRBJ2-7,TGTGCAAGTCGCTTGACCTCGGGGCCTCAAGAGCAGTACTTC,CASRLTSGPQEQYF